These T cell receptor beta chains were read from a single sample in a study of blood T cells in healthy people across ages. Each CDR3 protein is one row after TCRdb ran MiXCR on the 5' RACE reads. This sample has over 600,000 distinct CDR3 sequences, with about 42% found just once. Sequencing was carried out using blood. Receptors originate from a man older than 75 in good health. The CDR3 runs from the conserved cysteine through the conserved F or W. A D gene is named only where the DNA matches it firmly. Size values are once, few and many counts, or a class for expanded clones, and some rows have none.

.	12	TRBV6-2/TRBV6-3	TRBJ2-7	.	CASSRETYEQYF	TGTGCCAGCAGCCGAGAAACCTACGAGCAGTACTTC
.	14	TRBV7-2	TRBJ2-7	once	CASSLHGSSYEQYF	TGTGCCAGCAGCCTCCACGGTAGCTCCTACGAGCAGTACTTC
.	16	TRBV25-1	TRBJ1-5	few	CASSERGGGNNQPQHF	TGTGCCAGCAGTGAAAGGGGCGGGGGGAACAATCAGCCCCAGCATTTT
TRBD1	14	TRBV12-3/TRBV12-4	TRBJ2-7	many	CASSFTGGGYEQYF	TGTGCCAGCAGTTTCACAGGGGGCGGCTACGAGCAGTACTTC
.	14	TRBV10-3	TRBJ2-7	few	CAITEGLNHYEQYF	TGTGCCATCACCGAAGGACTTAACCACTACGAGCAGTACTTC
TRBD2	17	TRBV7-2	TRBJ2-3	.	CASSYVTSGSSTDTQYF	TGTGCCAGCAGCTACGTGACTAGCGGGAGCAGCACAGATACGCAGTATTTT
TRBD1	15	TRBV12-3/TRBV12-4	TRBJ2-1	.	CASSVPGQIYNEQFF	TGTGCCAGCAGTGTACCGGGACAGATATACAATGAGCAGTTCTTC
.	13	TRBV20-1	TRBJ2-7	.	CSARDRRGGEQYF	TGCAGTGCTAGAGATCGCAGGGGAGGCGAGCAGTACTTC
.	14	TRBV20-1	TRBJ2-7	few	CSARGDLGGYEQYF	TGCAGTGCTAGAGGGGACTTGGGAGGCTACGAGCAGTACTTC
.	17	TRBV4-3	TRBJ2-1	.	CASSQDLLGSGYNEQFF	TGCGCCAGCAGCCAAGATTTACTGGGGTCGGGCTACAATGAGCAGTTCTTC
TRBD2	13	TRBV12-3/TRBV12-4	TRBJ2-4	.	CASSRLAGTEQYF	TGTGCCAGCAGTCGACTAGCGGGTACGGAGCAGTACTTC
TRBD1	18	TRBV2	TRBJ2-6	few	CASRPGSGQGSGANVLTF	TGTGCCAGCAGGCCCGGCTCGGGACAGGGTTCTGGGGCCAACGTCCTGACTTTC
.	14	TRBV7-3	TRBJ2-1	.	CASSLGLVGNEQFF	TGTGCCAGCAGCTTAGGCCTAGTTGGCAATGAGCAGTTCTTC
TRBD2	13	TRBV7-2	TRBJ2-1	.	CASSPQAGGGQFF	TGTGCCAGCAGCCCACAAGCGGGAGGGGGGCAGTTCTTC
TRBD2	16	TRBV20-1	TRBJ2-1	.	CSARPPLGEGPDEQFF	TGCAGTGCTAGACCCCCTTTAGGGGAGGGCCCTGATGAGCAGTTCTTC
.	14	TRBV28	TRBJ2-3	.	CASSLSLSRDTQYF	TGTGCCAGCAGTTTAAGCCTTTCCCGAGATACGCAGTATTTT
.	14	TRBV7-3	TRBJ2-2	few	CASSLNTGTGELFF	TGTGCCAGCAGCTTAAATACGGGGACCGGGGAGCTGTTTTTT
TRBD2	14	TRBV20-1	TRBJ2-1	few	CSALQREGLDEQFF	TGCAGTGCTCTACAGCGGGAGGGCCTTGATGAGCAGTTCTTC
.	14	TRBV10-3	TRBJ1-1	.	CAISESQVETEAFF	TGTGCCATCAGTGAGTCGCAGGTGGAGACTGAAGCTTTCTTT
.	14	TRBV7-2	TRBJ2-7	.	CASSSGLAKYEQYF	TGTGCCAGCAGCTCAGGGCTAGCGAAGTACGAGCAGTACTTC
.	13	TRBV29-1	TRBJ2-7	.	CSAESGQSYEQYF	TGCAGCGCAGAAAGTGGACAGTCCTACGAGCAGTACTTC
TRBD2	16	TRBV5-1	TRBJ2-2	few	CASSAGLAGSTGELFF	TGCGCCAGCAGCGCCGGACTAGCGGGATCAACCGGGGAGCTGTTTTTT
.	15	TRBV4-3	TRBJ2-7	.	CASSLQMTEAYEQYF	TGCGCCAGCAGCCTACAGATGACAGAAGCCTACGAGCAGTACTTC
TRBD2	15	TRBV27	TRBJ2-7	.	CASSRVRTSGYEQYF	TGTGCCAGCAGTAGGGTAAGGACTAGCGGATACGAGCAGTACTTC
.	18	TRBV4-1	TRBJ2-7	few	CASSQDLGTGTLIYEQYF	TGCGCCAGCAGCCAAGATTTGGGAACCGGGACTTTAATCTACGAGCAGTACTTC
TRBD1	16	TRBV10-3	TRBJ2-1	.	CAISESGTGFVNEQFF	TGTGCCATCAGTGAGTCCGGGACAGGGTTTGTCAATGAGCAGTTCTTC
.	15	TRBV7-9	TRBJ1-2	few	CASSPLGRDTYGYTF	TGTGCCAGCAGCCCGCTCGGTCGGGACACCTATGGCTACACCTTC
.	16	TRBV7-2	TRBJ2-4	few	CASTRDRELAKNIQYF	TGTGCCAGCACCCGAGACAGAGAACTAGCCAAAAACATTCAGTACTTC
.	15	TRBV7-3	TRBJ2-1	many	CASAIGPIAYNEQFF	TGTGCCAGCGCCATTGGCCCGATCGCCTACAATGAGCAGTTCTTC
TRBD2	16	TRBV28	TRBJ2-1	few	CASSLRGTSGHNEQFF	TGTGCCAGCAGTTTAAGGGGGACTAGCGGGCACAATGAGCAGTTCTTC
.	15	TRBV25-1	TRBJ1-4	.	CASSESAGFNEKLFF	TGTGCCAGCAGTGAATCGGCCGGCTTTAATGAAAAACTGTTTTTT
TRBD2	14	TRBV5-1	TRBJ2-1	.	CASRMNSGSDEQFF	TGCGCCAGCAGAATGAATAGCGGGAGCGATGAGCAGTTCTTC
TRBD1	14	TRBV7-9	TRBJ2-7	few	CASTHSGTVSEQYF	TGTGCCAGCACCCATTCTGGGACAGTCTCCGAGCAGTACTTC
TRBD2	16	TRBV3-1	TRBJ2-7	many	CASSRNYGTSGYEQYF	TGTGCCAGCAGCCGAAACTACGGGACTAGCGGGTACGAGCAGTACTTC
TRBD1	16	TRBV2	TRBJ2-5	few	CASSSGTGTLGETQYF	TGTGCCAGCAGTTCCGGGACAGGGACGTTAGGTGAGACCCAGTACTTC
.	15	TRBV12-3/TRBV12-4	TRBJ2-2	.	CASSFQPGLTGELFF	TGTGCCAGCAGTTTCCAACCGGGACTCACCGGGGAGCTGTTTTTT
.	14	TRBV12-3/TRBV12-4	TRBJ2-1	few	CASKGGIFYNEQFF	TGTGCCAGCAAAGGCGGGATCTTCTACAATGAGCAGTTCTTC
TRBD2	16	TRBV4-2	TRBJ2-3	few	CASSQSQAGGTDTQYF	TGTGCCAGCAGCCAGAGCCAAGCGGGAGGCACAGATACGCAGTATTTT
TRBD2	18	TRBV6-2/TRBV6-3	TRBJ2-1	.	CASSYSSSGSFIRNEQFF	TGTGCCAGCAGTTACTCGAGTAGCGGGAGTTTCATTCGAAATGAGCAGTTCTTC
TRBD2	15	TRBV10-3	TRBJ2-1	.	CAISGTSGTYNEQFF	TGTGCCATCAGCGGGACTAGCGGGACCTACAATGAGCAGTTCTTC
TRBD1	14	TRBV24-1	TRBJ1-5	.	CATSDPGGWQPQHF	TGTGCCACCAGTGATCCAGGGGGCTGGCAGCCCCAGCATTTT
TRBD1	16	TRBV7-9	TRBJ2-5	.	CASIPVGQGALKTQYF	TGTGCCAGCATCCCGGTGGGGCAGGGGGCGCTAAAGACCCAGTACTTC
.	15	TRBV7-3	TRBJ2-7	few	CASSLNDGGSYEQYF	TGTGCCAGCAGCCTCAACGACGGAGGAAGCTACGAGCAGTACTTC
.	15	TRBV27	TRBJ2-7	.	CASSSRVYGRYEQYF	TGTGCCAGCAGTTCCAGGGTGTATGGCCGCTACGAGCAGTACTTC
.	14	TRBV5-1	TRBJ2-4	many	CASSLGLQRNIQYF	TGCGCCAGCAGCTTGGGGCTACAACGAAACATTCAGTACTTC
.	17	TRBV10-3	TRBJ1-6	.	CAISESGGQSYNSPLHF	TGTGCCATCAGTGAGAGCGGGGGGCAGTCCTATAATTCACCCCTCCACTTT
TRBD1	15	TRBV18	TRBJ1-1	once	CASSPQTGSPREAFF	TGTGCCAGCTCACCTCAGACAGGGTCGCCTAGGGAAGCTTTCTTT
.	15	TRBV7-2	TRBJ2-7	.	CASSFEGLVTYEQYF	TGTGCCAGCAGCTTTGAAGGCCTCGTGACCTACGAGCAGTACTTC
.	14	TRBV5-1	TRBJ2-7	.	CASSPGLGNNEQYF	TGCGCCAGCAGCCCGGGACTCGGGAACAATGAGCAGTACTTC
.	13	TRBV24-1	TRBJ2-2	.	CATQRGNNGELFF	TGTGCCACCCAGAGGGGGAACAACGGGGAGCTGTTTTTT
.	15	TRBV12-3/TRBV12-4	TRBJ2-7	.	CASSIGRSNSYEQYF	TGTGCCAGCTCTATAGGACGGAGCAACTCCTACGAGCAGTACTTC
TRBD1	14	TRBV28	TRBJ2-3	.	CASRPDRNTDTQYF	TGTGCCAGCAGACCGGACAGGAACACAGATACGCAGTATTTT
TRBD1	14	TRBV28	TRBJ2-7	few	CASSQEGGQGEQYF	TGTGCCAGCAGTCAAGAGGGGGGACAGGGTGAGCAGTACTTC
TRBD1	14	TRBV5-4	TRBJ2-3	.	CASKTGVGTDTQYF	TGTGCCAGCAAGACAGGGGTGGGCACAGATACGCAGTATTTT
.	13	TRBV29-1	TRBJ1-1	.	CSVKELTNTEAFF	TGCAGCGTTAAGGAGCTCACGAACACTGAAGCTTTCTTT
.	17	TRBV11-1	TRBJ2-7	.	CASSLAGSVKPDYEQYF	TGTGCCAGCAGCTTGGCGGGGTCGGTTAAACCTGACTACGAGCAGTACTTC
TRBD1	14	TRBV10-3	TRBJ2-1	many	CAISPDRDRNEQFF	TGTGCCATCAGCCCGGACAGGGATAGGAATGAGCAGTTCTTC